The source of this T cell receptor beta chain is a study of blood T cell repertoires in COVID-19 (TCRdb year 2020). Background on the whole study: Collaborator samples came from the United States, Italy and Spain and covered acute and convalescent phases of COVID-19. The material from the prospective study consisted of cDNA or gDNA derived from T cells, B-cell-depleted T cells, or PBMCs. Deeply sampled blood TCRbeta repertoires from subjects exposed to, actively infected with, or recovered from COVID-19 were included in the dataset. The repertoires were made available in a free public database intended to serve as a resource for research on the immune response to SARS-CoV-2. The samples were drawn from two sources: the first 160 participants of the ongoing ImmuneRACE study, and 1,200 or so subjects contributed by 6 global collaborators. A de-identified subject ID, COVID-19 status, age in years and sex were almost always included in the sample metadata. Where available, HLA class I and class II types were taken from metadata supplied by the sample provider and were not determined by assay-based typing.

General findings and caveats noted by the study authors: The quantity of clinical and demographic metadata differed by source and by participant and was supplied without curation.

TCRbeta CDR3 regions were amplified from genomic DNA using the immunoSEQ Assay, a bias-controlled multiplex PCR. From the authors' description of their analysis: The number of nucleated cells in each sample was estimated by amplification of reference gene primers within the assay. Sequence reads were collapsed and filtered to measure the absolute abundance of every unique TCRbeta CDR3 rearrangement. For each sample, productive Simpson clonality was calculated as the square root of Simpson's diversity index across productive rearrangements. TCRdb provides this immuneACCESS table in a form limited to in-frame rearrangements. Some clones are lacking; in checked studies, under half of them reflect an unresolved V gene, and why the rest are absent is not known. The DNA was the basis for D and trimming; V, J and clone size are from that table. Here the sample has roughly 97,000 clones; 75% to 95% occur a single time. Less than 2% of the sample goes to the ten largest clones.

Collaborating institutions collected whole blood in K2EDTA tubes following their own protocols. For TCRbeta analysis, collaborators shipped samples as frozen whole blood, isolated PBMCs, or DNA extracted from either of those sample types. A remark on this clone: This receptor's antigen is unknown. Base qualities are not provided; no much larger clone lies one nucleotide away.

The V and J ends are trimmed by 5 bases and 5 bases, leaving 12 bases between them. The CDR3, cysteine through phenylalanine, is 13 amino acids long. The read is trimmed to its CDR3 DNA, 39 bases read in frame from base 1. CDR1 and CDR2, looked up from the germline V gene, are SGHVS and FQNEAQ. The chain employs TRBV7-8 and TRBJ1-2; tentative D gene TRBD1, with 6 bases matching. Sequencing input: peripheral blood. The receptor comes from a man between 60 and 75 years old with acute or convalescent COVID-19. CDR3 sequence: CASSRDMGYGYTF. The sequence in DNA is TGTGCCAGCAGCCGGGACATGGGGTATGGCTACACCTTC.